This TCR beta chain was sequenced during a study of blood T cell repertoires in COVID-19. Overall study: Acute-phase and convalescent COVID-19 samples originated in the United States, Italy and Spain. Sources were T cells, B-cell-depleted T cells, or PBMCs; the material itself was cDNA or gDNA.

From germline, CDR1 is SGHTS and CDR2 YDEGEE. The CDR3 covers 17 residues. V lost 0 bases, J lost 4 bases, and 10 bases stayed unmatched. Per the original methods: Quantification of nucleated cells was approximated via reference gene primer amplification. Some clones are missing from TCRdb's copy, which holds only in-frame ones; the method was immunoSEQ multiplex PCR. The D gene and trimming were derived from the DNA, and the V and J assignments and clone size from that table. Of around 220,000 clones listed, about 88% are singletons. Sequences were obtained from peripheral blood. The clonotype was recovered from a woman in her forties who had recovered from COVID-19. This chain connects TRBV5-8 to TRBJ1-5; the match to TRBD1 covers 7 bases. As DNA, the CDR3 is TGTGCCAGCAGCTTGGTTTCTAAGGCAGGGGGAAATCAGCCCCAGCATTTT. It translates to CASSLVSKAGGNQPQHF.